The 9 T cell receptor beta chains in this list originate from one sample, sequenced in a study of Tregs in tolerant kidney transplant recipients. Which antigens these TCRs recognize remains unknown. The assay was immunoSEQ multiplex PCR, and TCRdb's table has in-frame clones only and misses some. In the table there are about 44,000 clones, around 95% of which are singletons. The sequencing sample was made of Tregs from blood cultured with allogeneic cells. The source of these receptors is a human donor in good health.

The chain uses TRBV7-9 and TRBJ2-7; D assignment may be TRBD1 or TRBD2 (5 bases each). Between the trimmed V and J ends, which lost 4 bases and 3 bases, there was a span of 16 bases. The CDR3 loop spans 15 amino acids. Germline loops: CDR1 SEHNR, CDR2 FQNEAQ (reference sequence). CDR3 nucleotide sequence: TGTGCCAGCAGCTCCCGTGTGGGGACGGGCTACGAGCAGTACTTC. Protein product: CASSSRVGTGYEQYF.

The chain has TRBV5-1 and TRBJ2-1, with D maybe TRBD2 (5 bases). The V gene lost 2 bases and the J gene lost 4 bases, with 13 bases spanning the gap. CDR1 and CDR2 from the germline V gene are SGHRS and YFSETQ. The CDR3 is 15 amino acids. The CDR3 is CASSFGGSSYNEQFF. The CDR3 DNA reads TGCGCCAGCAGCTTCGGTGGGAGCTCGTACAATGAGCAGTTCTTC.

This sequence joins TRBV9 and TRBJ2-3; D gene unclear. Germline V lookup: CDR1 SGDLS, CDR2 YYNGEE. The CDR3 is made up of 14 amino acids. Deletions cut 6 bases from V and 3 bases from J, with 14 bases between. DNA for the CDR3: TGTGCCAGCACCCGCACCGGGTCTACAGATACGCAGTATTTT. Encoded protein: CASTRTGSTDTQYF.

The V call is TRBV15, the J call TRBJ1-6; tentatively, D is TRBD1 (5 bases). CDR3 length: 13 amino acids. V was trimmed by 7 bases and J by 7 bases, leaving 11 bases between them. The V gene's germline CDR1 is LNHNV and CDR2 YYDKDF (reference sequence). The CDR3 loop reads CATTKDMNSPLHF. The DNA for the CDR3 is TGTGCCACCACGAAGGACATGAATTCACCCCTCCACTTT.

The chain joins TRBV6-5 to TRBJ1-2; the D gene is possibly TRBD1 (5 bases). The V and J ends lost 5 bases and 7 bases respectively, with 14 bases between them. The CDR3 is 13 residues long. Per the germline V gene, CDR1 is MNHEY and CDR2 is SVGAGI. CDR3 loop: CASSPTGLGGYTF. As DNA, the CDR3 is TGTGCCAGCAGTCCCACGGGGCTTGGTGGCTACACCTTC.

V and J are TRBV27 and TRBJ2-5; D remains unclear. V was cut by 0 bases and J by 3 bases, with 8 bases left in between. Germline V CDR1 and CDR2: MNHEY, SMNVEV (reference sequence). CDR3 length equals 14 residues. Here the CDR3 DNA reads TGTGCCAGCAGTTTATCGTGGTCCAAAGAGACCCAGTACTTC. This translates into CASSLSWSKETQYF.

The CDR3, as DNA: TGTGCCAGCAGCCCGAGGACCAGTTTCCGGGAGACCCAGTACTTC. This sequence encodes CASSPRTSFRETQYF. This chain links TRBV7-9 with TRBJ2-5; no definite D call. Between the trimmed V and J ends, which lost 5 bases and 5 bases, there was a span of 18 bases. The CDR3 consists of 15 residues. The germline gives CDR1 SEHNR, CDR2 FQNEAQ (reference sequence).

The chain couples TRBV7-9 to TRBJ2-5; D may be TRBD1 (5 bases). Trimming shortened V by 5 bases and J by 2 bases, and 15 bases separated the two germline ends. Germline loops: CDR1 SEHNR, CDR2 FQNEAQ (reference sequence). This CDR3 is 15 amino acids long. CDR3 amino acids: CASSPRLQGQETQYF. As DNA, the CDR3 is TGTGCCAGCAGCCCCCGGCTGCAGGGACAAGAGACCCAGTACTTC.

A note on this clone: One junction end disagrees with the germline gene, perhaps due to a read error. This rearrangement joins TRBV5-1 to TRBJ2-7; 9 bases match TRBD1. From germline, CDR1 is SGHRS and CDR2 YFSETQ. The CDR3 spans 21 residues. CDR3 residues: CASRLEGPGQGPRGVDYEQYF. As DNA, the CDR3 is TGCGCCAGCAGGTTGGAGGGCCCGGGACAGGGACCTCGAGGAGTGGACTACGAGCAGTACTTC.